This T cell receptor (beta chain) is from a study of T cell repertoires in cytomegalovirus infection. V lost 10 bases, J lost 1 base, and 12 bases stayed unmatched. This CDR3 has 16 amino acids. The germline V gene encodes CDR1 LNHDA and CDR2 SQIVND (reference sequence). TCRdb reprocessed the reads with MiXCR, giving one entry per CDR3 protein. In the table there are about 320,000 distinct CDR3 sequences, over 7.5% of which are singletons. The chain is built from TRBV19 and TRBJ2-5, with 10 positions matching TRBD2. The sequenced sample consisted of PBMCs. This receptor was obtained from a human donor in good health (CMV status not recorded). Some clones in this sample may be carry-over from other donors' samples. The CDR3 sequence is CATKDGASGGQETQYF. CDR3 DNA sequence: TGTGCCACCAAAGACGGGGCTAGCGGGGGCCAAGAGACCCAGTACTTC. The full variable domain, its missing parts supplied by reference TRBV19 and TRBJ2-5, is DGGITQSPKYLFRKEGQNVTLSCEQNLNHDAMYWYRQDPGQGLRLIYYSQIVNDFQKGDIAEGYSVSREKKESFPLTVTSAQKNPTAFYLCATKDGASGGQETQYFGPGTRLLVL.